This T cell receptor (beta chain) is from a study of cytomegalovirus exposure and HLA in healthy donors. Between the trimmed V and J ends, which lost 6 bases and 4 bases, there was a span of 14 bases. This CDR3 is 13 amino acids long. Germline V gives CDR1 SGDLS, CDR2 YYNGEE. PCR amplification relied on 60 Vbeta primers (plus 13 Jbeta primers). TCRdb keeps only in-frame clones here, not all; method: immunoSEQ multiplex PCR. This table holds 200,000 or so clones, around 80% found once. This rearrangement joins TRBV9 to TRBJ2-7; a possible D gene is TRBD1 (5 bases). The TCR was taken from a girl aged 2-15 years in good health and CMV-seronegative. Sequencing was carried out using PBMCs. The CDR3 region is CASTPGHEYEQYF. For the CDR3, the DNA is TGTGCCAGCACCCCAGGACACGAGTACGAGCAGTACTTC. Variable domain in full (rest from reference TRBV9 and TRBJ2-7): DSGVTQTPKHLITATGQRVTLRCSPRSGDLSVYWYQQSLDQGLQFLIQYYNGEERAKGNILERFSAQQFPDLHSELNLSSLELGDSALYFCASTPGHEYEQYFGPGTRLTVT.